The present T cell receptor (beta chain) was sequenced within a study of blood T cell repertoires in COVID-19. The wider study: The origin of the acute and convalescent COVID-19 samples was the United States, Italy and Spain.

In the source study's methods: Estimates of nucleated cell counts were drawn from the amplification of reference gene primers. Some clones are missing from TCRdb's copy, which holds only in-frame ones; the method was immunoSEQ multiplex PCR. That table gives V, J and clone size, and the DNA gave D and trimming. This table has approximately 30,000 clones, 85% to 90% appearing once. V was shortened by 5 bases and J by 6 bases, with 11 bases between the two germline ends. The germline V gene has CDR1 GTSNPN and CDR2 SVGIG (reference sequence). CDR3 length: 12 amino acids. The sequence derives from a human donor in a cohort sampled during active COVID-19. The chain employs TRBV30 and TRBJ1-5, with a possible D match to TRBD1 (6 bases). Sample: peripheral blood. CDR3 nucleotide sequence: TGTGCCTGGCAGGGGAGAGGTCAGCCCCAGCATTTT. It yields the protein CAWQGRGQPQHF.